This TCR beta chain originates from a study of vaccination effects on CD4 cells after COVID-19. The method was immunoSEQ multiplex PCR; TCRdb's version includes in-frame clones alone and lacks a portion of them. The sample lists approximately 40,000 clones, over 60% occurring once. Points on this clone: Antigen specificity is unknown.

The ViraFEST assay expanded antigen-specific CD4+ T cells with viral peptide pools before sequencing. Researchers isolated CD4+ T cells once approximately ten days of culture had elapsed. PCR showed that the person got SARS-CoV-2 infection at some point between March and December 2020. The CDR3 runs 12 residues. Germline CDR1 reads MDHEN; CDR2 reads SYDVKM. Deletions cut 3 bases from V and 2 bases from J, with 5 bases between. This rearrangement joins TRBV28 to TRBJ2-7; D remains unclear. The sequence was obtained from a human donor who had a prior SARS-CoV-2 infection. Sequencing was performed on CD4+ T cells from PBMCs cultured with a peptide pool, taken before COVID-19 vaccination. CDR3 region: CASSLGTYEQYF. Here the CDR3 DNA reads TGTGCCAGCAGTTTGGGGACCTACGAGCAGTACTTC.